This T cell receptor (beta chain) was observed in a study of OX40 agonist ivuxolimab in advanced cancers. As for the study in general: Therapy given before enrollment (anti-PD-1, anti-PD-L1 or anti-CTLA-4) was allowed, and 40% had some.

Comment on this clone: Its antigen is unidentified.

Cycle 7 day 1, cycle 4 day 1, and baseline were the timepoints at which blood was sampled. Repertoires were generated with immunoSEQ multiplex PCR, while TCRdb's copy carries only in-frame clones and drops some. The sample has some 78,000 clones, 88% seen once. V dropped 2 bases and J dropped 2; count of bases not matched to a gene: 6. CDR1 and CDR2 (germline): LNHDA, SQIVND (reference sequence). There are 16 residues in the CDR3. Findings of the study overall: Certain nonresponders likewise exhibited a low normalized T-cell clonal expansion.

The receptor's source is an adult with an advanced solid tumor such as melanoma, head and neck, liver or kidney cancer. Sequenced here: CD4+ or CD8+ T cells sorted from blood, sampled in a trial of the OX40 agonist ivuxolimab. The V gene is TRBV19, the J gene TRBJ2-7; TRBD1 agrees at 10 bases. CDR3 protein: CASSIKGTGVPYEQYF. The CDR3 region has the DNA TGTGCCAGTAGTATAAAGGGGACAGGGGTCCCCTACGAGCAGTACTTC.